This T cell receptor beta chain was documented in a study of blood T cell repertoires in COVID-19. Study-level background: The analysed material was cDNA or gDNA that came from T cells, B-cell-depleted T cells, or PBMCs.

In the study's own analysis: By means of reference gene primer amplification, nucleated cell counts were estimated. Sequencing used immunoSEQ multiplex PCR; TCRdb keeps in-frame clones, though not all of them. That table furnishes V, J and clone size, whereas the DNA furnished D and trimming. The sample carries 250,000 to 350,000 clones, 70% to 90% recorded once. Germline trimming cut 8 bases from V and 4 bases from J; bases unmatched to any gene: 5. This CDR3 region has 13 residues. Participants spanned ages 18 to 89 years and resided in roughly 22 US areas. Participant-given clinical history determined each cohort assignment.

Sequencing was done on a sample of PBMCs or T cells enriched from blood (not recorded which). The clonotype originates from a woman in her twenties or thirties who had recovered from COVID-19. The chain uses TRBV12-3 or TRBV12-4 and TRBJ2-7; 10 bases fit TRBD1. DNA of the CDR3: TGTGCCAGCCAGAGGACAGGGGGTTACGAGCAGTACTTC. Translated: CASQRTGGYEQYF.